A selection of T cell receptor beta chains follows, all from one sample in a study of cytomegalovirus exposure and HLA in healthy donors. Using immunoSEQ multiplex PCR, the repertoire was profiled, and TCRdb retains in-frame clones only, with some absent. This sample has around 100,000 clones; 65% to 85% occur once, and the top ten carry around a fifth. The sample was PBMCs. Receptors originate from a woman aged 55 to 70 in good health and CMV-seropositive. CDR3s include the opening cysteine and the closing phenylalanine or tryptophan. A D gene is named only where the DNA matches it firmly.

>TRBD2|TRBV9|TRBJ2-3
TGTGCCAGCAGCGCCCCCGGACTAGTTTGGGCAGATACGCAGTATTTT
CASSAPGLVWADTQYF
>.|TRBV4-1|TRBJ2-1
TGCGCCAGCAGCCGGAGGCGGGGAGACAATGAGCAGTTCTTC
CASSRRRGDNEQFF
>.|TRBV9|TRBJ1-5
TGTGCCAGCAGCGTAGCCACTGATCAGCCCCAGCATTTT
CASSVATDQPQHF
>.|TRBV7-3|TRBJ2-5
TGTGCCAGCAGCTTAAGGGGCAGGGATTGGGAGACCCAGTACTTC
CASSLRGRDWETQYF
>TRBD2|TRBV6-6|TRBJ2-5
TGTGCCAGCAGTTCGGGACTAGCGGACCAAGAGACCCAGTACTTC
CASSSGLADQETQYF
>TRBD2|TRBV10-3|TRBJ2-2
TGTGCCATCAGTGCGGGAGGGACCGGGGAGCTGTTTTTT
CAISAGGTGELFF
>.|TRBV18|TRBJ2-7
TGTGCCAGCTCACCCCTTAGCTCCTACGAGCAGTACTTC
CASSPLSSYEQYF
>.|TRBV7-6|TRBJ2-3
TGTGCCAGCAGCTTTAGCGGCGGCGCAGATACGCAGTATTTT
CASSFSGGADTQYF
>TRBD1|TRBV28|TRBJ1-3
TGTGCCAGCAGTTCACAGACAGGGCTTGGAAACACCATATATTTT
CASSSQTGLGNTIYF
>TRBD1|TRBV11-1|TRBJ1-1
TGTGCCAGCACTAACGACAGGGCCACTGAAGCTTTCTTT
CASTNDRATEAFF
>TRBD2|TRBV11-2|TRBJ2-2
TGTGCCAGCAGCTTTTCCAGCGGGACGAACACCGGGGAGCTGTTTTTT
CASSFSSGTNTGELFF